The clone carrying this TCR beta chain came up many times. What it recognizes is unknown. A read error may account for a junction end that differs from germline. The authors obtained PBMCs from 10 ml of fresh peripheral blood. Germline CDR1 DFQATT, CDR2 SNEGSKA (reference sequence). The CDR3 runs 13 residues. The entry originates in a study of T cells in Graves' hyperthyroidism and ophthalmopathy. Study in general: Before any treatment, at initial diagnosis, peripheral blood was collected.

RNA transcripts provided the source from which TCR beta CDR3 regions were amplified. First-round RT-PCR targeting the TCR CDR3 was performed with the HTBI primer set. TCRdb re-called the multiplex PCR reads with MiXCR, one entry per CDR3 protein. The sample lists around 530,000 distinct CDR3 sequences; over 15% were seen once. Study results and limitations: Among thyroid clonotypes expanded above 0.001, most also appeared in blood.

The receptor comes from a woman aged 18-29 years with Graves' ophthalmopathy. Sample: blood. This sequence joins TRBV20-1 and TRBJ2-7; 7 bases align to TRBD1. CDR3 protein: CSARGTASYEQYF. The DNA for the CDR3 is TGCAGTGCCAGAGGGACAGCGAGCTACGAGCAGTACTTC.